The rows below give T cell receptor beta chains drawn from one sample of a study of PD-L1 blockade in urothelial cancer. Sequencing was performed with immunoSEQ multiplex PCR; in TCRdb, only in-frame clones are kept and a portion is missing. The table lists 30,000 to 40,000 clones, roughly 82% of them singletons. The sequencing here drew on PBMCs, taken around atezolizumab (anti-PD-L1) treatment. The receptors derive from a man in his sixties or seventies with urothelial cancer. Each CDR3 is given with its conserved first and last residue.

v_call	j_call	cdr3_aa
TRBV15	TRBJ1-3	CATSRALTGSGNTIYF
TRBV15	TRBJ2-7	CATSRATSRSLIRSYEQYF
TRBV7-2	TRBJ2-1	CASSPTLRQGRNNEQFF
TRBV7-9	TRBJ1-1	CASSSGQGGDTEAFF
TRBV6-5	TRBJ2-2	CASSRVLGELFF
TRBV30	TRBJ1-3	CAWSGQGRSFSGNTIYF
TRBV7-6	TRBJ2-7	CASSHDRDNEQYF
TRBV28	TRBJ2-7	CASRVTGLAYRNEQYF
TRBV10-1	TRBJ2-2	CASSRDRANTGELFF
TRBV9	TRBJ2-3	CASSVDASGRGGDTQYF
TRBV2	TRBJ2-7	CASSEGGVGTYEQYF
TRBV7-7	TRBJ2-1	CASSFSGGSEQFF
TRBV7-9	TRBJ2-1	CASSSLGRGEGFF
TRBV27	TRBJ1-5	CASSLRHPKEGQPQHF
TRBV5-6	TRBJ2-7	CASSLVTSPRVSPQYF
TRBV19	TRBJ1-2	CASSRGTGNNYGYTF
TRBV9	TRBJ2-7	CASSVGAGGEQYF
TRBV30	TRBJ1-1	CAWSAGTVGNTEAFF
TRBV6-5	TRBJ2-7	CASSLDEVLHF
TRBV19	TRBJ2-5	CASTTRGTRETQYF
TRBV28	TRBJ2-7	CASSLLTGQGVEQYF
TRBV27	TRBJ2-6	CASSRPSSGANVLTF
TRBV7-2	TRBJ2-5	CASSLSRDRQETQYF
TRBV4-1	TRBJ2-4	CASSQLLAALGKNIQYF
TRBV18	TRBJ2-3	CASSPLTREGDTQYF
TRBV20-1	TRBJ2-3	CSTTTTDTQYF
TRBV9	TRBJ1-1	CASSVGGTGLTKPVF
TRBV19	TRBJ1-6	CASSIGSSGRANSPLHF
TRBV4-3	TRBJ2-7	CASRRGLAGDYEQYF
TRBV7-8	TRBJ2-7	CASSLEGGGHAYEQYF
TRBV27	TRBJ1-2	CASSLWGGRGYTF
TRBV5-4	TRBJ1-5	CASSSYRDRGYQPQHF
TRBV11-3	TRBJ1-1	CASSRGQGSTEAFF
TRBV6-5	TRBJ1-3	CASSYGAGYSGNTIYF
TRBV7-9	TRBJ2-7	CASSPLPGLAAYEQYF
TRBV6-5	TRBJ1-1	CASRGGQRHTEAFF
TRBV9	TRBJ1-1	CASSFRRNTEAFF
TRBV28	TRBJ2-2	CASLTGGRLNTGELFF
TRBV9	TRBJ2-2	CASSSSGLARWVDGELFF
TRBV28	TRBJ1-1	CASSLRGNTEAFF
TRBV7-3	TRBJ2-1	CASSLLGGVVYNEQFF
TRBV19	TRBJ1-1	CASSILGGDTEAFF